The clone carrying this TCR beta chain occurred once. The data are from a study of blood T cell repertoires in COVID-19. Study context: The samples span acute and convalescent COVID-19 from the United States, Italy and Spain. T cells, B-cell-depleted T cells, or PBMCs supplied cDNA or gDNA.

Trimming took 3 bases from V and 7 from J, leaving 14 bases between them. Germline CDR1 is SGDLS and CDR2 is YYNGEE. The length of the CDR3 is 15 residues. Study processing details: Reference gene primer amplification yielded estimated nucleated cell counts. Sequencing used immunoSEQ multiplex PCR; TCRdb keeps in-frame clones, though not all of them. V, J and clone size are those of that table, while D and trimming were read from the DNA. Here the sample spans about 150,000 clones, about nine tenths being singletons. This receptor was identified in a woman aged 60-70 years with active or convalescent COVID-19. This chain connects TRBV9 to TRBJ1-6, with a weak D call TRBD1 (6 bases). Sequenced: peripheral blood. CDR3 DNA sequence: TGTGCCAGCAGCGCCACAGGGTGGCCAAATTCACCCCTCCACTTT. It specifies CASSATGWPNSPLHF.